Listed below are T cell receptor beta chains from one sample, sequenced in a study of yellow fever vaccine responses in identical twins. MiXCR was run by TCRdb on the RT-PCR reads, yielding one entry per CDR3 protein. The sample has around 3,300 distinct CDR3 sequences, 83% seen once. The specimen comprised T cells from blood (PBMCs), unsorted or a sorted subset (not recorded which), sampled before or after yellow fever vaccination (not recorded which). Source of these receptors: a woman between 18 and 29 years old who received the yellow fever vaccine. Each CDR3 is given with its conserved first and last residue.

v_gene	j_gene	CDR3aa
TRBV20-1	TRBJ2-6	CSVFGANVLTF
TRBV21-1	TRBJ1-4	CASSNGTGNEKLFF
TRBV4-1	TRBJ2-7	CASSQGSRSYEQYF
TRBV6-2/TRBV6-3	TRBJ2-7	CASSYPRQGGGEQYF
TRBV5-4	TRBJ2-7	CASSWPPSYEQYF
TRBV15	TRBJ2-1	CATSRDPAGYNEQFF
TRBV11-2	TRBJ2-7	CASSLLWASSGSTTYYEQYF
TRBV15	TRBJ2-7	CATSREGAAYEQYF
TRBV4-3	TRBJ2-4	CASSHRPPSGGGSKAKNIQYF
TRBV12-3/TRBV12-4	TRBJ2-1	CASSSSGGAYNEQFF
TRBV6-1	TRBJ2-1	CASRGGGAGGRNEQFF
TRBV21-1	TRBJ2-1	CASSKARTVLGTYNEQFF
TRBV12-3/TRBV12-4	TRBJ1-2	CASSYRNYGYTF
TRBV4-3	TRBJ2-1	CASSRGGLAGGYNEQFF
TRBV11-1	TRBJ2-7	CASSPTGLVSDEQYF
TRBV6-1	TRBJ1-2	CASSTGTGGRNYGYTF
TRBV19	TRBJ2-5	CASSRHRVQETQYF
TRBV20-1	TRBJ2-7	CSADQTYEQYF
TRBV28	TRBJ1-1	CASATPIQLTNTEAFF
TRBV5-1	TRBJ2-1	CASSLGTSGRNDEQFF
TRBV29-1	TRBJ1-2	CSVDRQGDYGYTF
TRBV2	TRBJ2-7	CASSAEGGGLYEQYF
TRBV4-1	TRBJ1-6	CASSSFTGVNSPLHF
TRBV18	TRBJ1-5	CASSPQGNQPQHF